This entry lists 3 T cell receptor beta chains sequenced from one sample in a study of molecular identifiers for immune sequencing clone quantification. A single record per CDR3 protein comes from TCRdb applying MiXCR to the PCR reads. The data show tens of thousands of distinct CDR3 sequences, around 20% seen once. Material: naive CD8+ T cells from blood, with Jurkat cell RNA spiked in. The subset denotes: FACS-sorted CD8+CD4-CCR7+CD45RA+ naive T cells. The receptor source for this set is a human donor in good health. Some libraries in this study had Jurkat cell RNA spiked in.

The rearrangement uses TRBV11-2 and TRBJ2-7, with no clear D. V lost 5 bases and J 5 bases, leaving 10 bases between the germline ends. Germline V lookup: CDR1 SGHAT, CDR2 FQNNGV. The CDR3 runs 12 residues. The CDR3 DNA is TGTGCCAGCAGCCCCACCCGTGACGAGCAGTACTTC. Residues: CASSPTRDEQYF. Using reference TRBV11-2 and TRBJ2-7 for the parts outside the CDR3, the full variable domain is EAGVAQSPRYKIIEKRQSVAFWCNPISGHATLYWYQQILGQGPKLLIQFQNNGVVDDSQLPKDRFSAERLKGVDSTLKIQPAKLEDSAVYLCASSPTRDEQYFGPGTRLTVT.

This clonotype was seen a few times. The chain links TRBV7-9 to TRBJ1-1, with D possibly matching TRBD1 (6 bases). Germline V gene data show CDR1 as SEHNR and CDR2 as FQNEAQ (reference sequence). V lost 5 bases and J 7 bases, leaving 11 bases between the germline ends. CDR3 length: 12 residues. CDR3 DNA sequence: TGTGCCAGCAGCCCCTACAGGGTTGAAGCTTTCTTT. This encodes CASSPYRVEAFF.

Worth noting for this clonotype: Possible read error: a much larger clone is one base away. The V and J genes are TRBV6-5 and TRBJ2-1, with a weak D call TRBD2 (6 bases). V was trimmed by 2 bases and J by 7 bases, leaving 12 bases between them. Germline V CDR1 and CDR2: MNHEY, SVGAGI. The CDR3 loop spans 14 amino acids. CDR3 sequence (DNA): TGTGCCAGCAGTTACGGCGGGGTTGGAAATGAGCAGTTCTTC. Translating gives CASSYGGVGNEQFF.